The rows below give T cell receptor beta chains drawn from one sample of a study of shared clonotypes between healthy human individuals. The method was immunoSEQ multiplex PCR; TCRdb's version includes in-frame clones alone and lacks a portion of them. Seen here are some 2.1 million clones, 95% observed once, and the top ten hold under 0.15%. Sequenced sample: naive CD4+ T cells sorted from blood. The source is a man aged 18 to 35 in good health. CDR3s leave out the opening cysteine and the closing phenylalanine or tryptophan. Fields, in order: CDR3 protein, D gene, J gene, clone size, V gene. The D gene is left open where the match is weak. Clone size is not always given. Where it is, it says once, few, many or a class for expanded clones.

cdr3_aa: ASSYDPRDRVYGYT
d_call: TRBD1
j_call: TRBJ1-2
clone_size: -
v_call: TRBV6-6

cdr3_aa: ASCREILYEQY
d_call: -
j_call: TRBJ2-7
clone_size: once
v_call: TRBV2

cdr3_aa: ASSPPGLAGRQETQY
d_call: TRBD2
j_call: TRBJ2-5
clone_size: -
v_call: TRBV9

cdr3_aa: ASSLAGGIDEQF
d_call: TRBD2
j_call: TRBJ2-1
clone_size: -
v_call: TRBV5-1

cdr3_aa: ASSLGLNYEQY
d_call: -
j_call: TRBJ2-7
clone_size: -
v_call: TRBV11-1

cdr3_aa: ASSEGRWARGAEAF
d_call: -
j_call: TRBJ1-1
clone_size: -
v_call: TRBV6-1

cdr3_aa: ASSPGRTSGQETQY
d_call: TRBD2
j_call: TRBJ2-5
clone_size: -
v_call: TRBV18

cdr3_aa: ASSEGTGVTEAF
d_call: TRBD1
j_call: TRBJ1-1
clone_size: once
v_call: TRBV5-4

cdr3_aa: ASSADLGTQH
d_call: -
j_call: TRBJ1-5
clone_size: once
v_call: TRBV6-1

cdr3_aa: ASSQEIPGTFNTGELF
d_call: -
j_call: TRBJ2-2
clone_size: -
v_call: TRBV4-1

cdr3_aa: AGRLSSGNTIY
d_call: -
j_call: TRBJ1-3
clone_size: -
v_call: TRBV6-1

cdr3_aa: ASSRRLLASGDADTQY
d_call: -
j_call: TRBJ2-3
clone_size: -
v_call: TRBV14

cdr3_aa: ASSWVPSSGANVLT
d_call: -
j_call: TRBJ2-6
clone_size: -
v_call: TRBV27

cdr3_aa: ASSLRGLDSNQPQH
d_call: -
j_call: TRBJ1-5
clone_size: -
v_call: TRBV7-2

cdr3_aa: ASSSSSGSSYNEQF
d_call: TRBD2
j_call: TRBJ2-1
clone_size: -
v_call: TRBV6-5

cdr3_aa: ASRRGSSYEQY
d_call: -
j_call: TRBJ2-7
clone_size: -
v_call: TRBV11-2

cdr3_aa: ASSELGNAKNIQY
d_call: -
j_call: TRBJ2-4
clone_size: once
v_call: TRBV2

cdr3_aa: AWTPGSKNIQY
d_call: -
j_call: TRBJ2-4
clone_size: -
v_call: TRBV30

cdr3_aa: ASRGWDRGAEQY
d_call: TRBD1
j_call: TRBJ2-7
clone_size: -
v_call: TRBV6-7

cdr3_aa: ASSQPNSPLH
d_call: -
j_call: TRBJ1-6
clone_size: -
v_call: TRBV4-3

cdr3_aa: SVGWLGGTDTQY
d_call: -
j_call: TRBJ2-3
clone_size: -
v_call: TRBV29-1

cdr3_aa: ASSEAGGPSTDTQY
d_call: -
j_call: TRBJ2-3
clone_size: -
v_call: TRBV2

cdr3_aa: ASSLMGTYEQY
d_call: -
j_call: TRBJ2-7
clone_size: -
v_call: TRBV11-2

cdr3_aa: ASSIMDSGNTIY
d_call: -
j_call: TRBJ1-3
clone_size: -
v_call: TRBV19

cdr3_aa: ASSFVGVNYGYT
d_call: -
j_call: TRBJ1-2
clone_size: -
v_call: TRBV5-4

cdr3_aa: ASSRGQGGSPLH
d_call: TRBD1
j_call: TRBJ1-6
clone_size: -
v_call: TRBV6-5

cdr3_aa: ASSQVGGPRGATDTQY
d_call: -
j_call: TRBJ2-3
clone_size: -
v_call: TRBV4-1

cdr3_aa: ASSSPLGTVNEQY
d_call: -
j_call: TRBJ2-7
clone_size: -
v_call: TRBV6-6

cdr3_aa: ASSLAGGAGPLKTEAF
d_call: -
j_call: TRBJ1-1
clone_size: -
v_call: TRBV11-1

cdr3_aa: ASSPGTGVSYEQY
d_call: TRBD1
j_call: TRBJ2-7
clone_size: -
v_call: TRBV5-6

cdr3_aa: ASSRGPNQPQH
d_call: TRBD1
j_call: TRBJ1-5
clone_size: few
v_call: TRBV2

cdr3_aa: ASLGSSYNSPLH
d_call: -
j_call: TRBJ1-6
clone_size: -
v_call: TRBV4-1

cdr3_aa: ASSPRAGQETQY
d_call: -
j_call: TRBJ2-5
clone_size: once
v_call: TRBV5-1

cdr3_aa: ASSQEGGLDSTDTQY
d_call: TRBD2
j_call: TRBJ2-3
clone_size: -
v_call: TRBV4-3

cdr3_aa: ASSPLAGGSRNEQF
d_call: TRBD2
j_call: TRBJ2-1
clone_size: -
v_call: TRBV18

cdr3_aa: ASSFSSGVTGELF
d_call: -
j_call: TRBJ2-2
clone_size: -
v_call: TRBV5-4

cdr3_aa: AWSTQSNQPQH
d_call: -
j_call: TRBJ1-5
clone_size: -
v_call: TRBV30

cdr3_aa: ATSRDLAGAFGEQF
d_call: TRBD2
j_call: TRBJ2-1
clone_size: -
v_call: TRBV15

cdr3_aa: ASSKIRDSRSYEQY
d_call: TRBD1
j_call: TRBJ2-7
clone_size: -
v_call: TRBV19

cdr3_aa: ASAVGTGELF
d_call: -
j_call: TRBJ2-2
clone_size: once
v_call: TRBV7-8

cdr3_aa: ASSLGHTTNSPLH
d_call: -
j_call: TRBJ1-6
clone_size: -
v_call: TRBV5-1

cdr3_aa: ASSFGFLESTDTQY
d_call: -
j_call: TRBJ2-3
clone_size: -
v_call: TRBV28

cdr3_aa: ASSSTGKSKGTEAF
d_call: -
j_call: TRBJ1-1
clone_size: -
v_call: TRBV5-4

cdr3_aa: AISEGTGNYGYT
d_call: TRBD1
j_call: TRBJ1-2
clone_size: -
v_call: TRBV10-3

cdr3_aa: ASTTGPLLYSPLH
d_call: -
j_call: TRBJ1-6
clone_size: -
v_call: TRBV2

cdr3_aa: ARSLGGTGNTIY
d_call: -
j_call: TRBJ1-3
clone_size: -
v_call: TRBV5-3

cdr3_aa: ASSQSAGAADTQY
d_call: TRBD2
j_call: TRBJ2-3
clone_size: -
v_call: TRBV4-3

cdr3_aa: ASSLSPIRAEAF
d_call: -
j_call: TRBJ1-1
clone_size: -
v_call: TRBV28

cdr3_aa: ATTISRGPPKQY
d_call: -
j_call: TRBJ2-7
clone_size: -
v_call: TRBV19